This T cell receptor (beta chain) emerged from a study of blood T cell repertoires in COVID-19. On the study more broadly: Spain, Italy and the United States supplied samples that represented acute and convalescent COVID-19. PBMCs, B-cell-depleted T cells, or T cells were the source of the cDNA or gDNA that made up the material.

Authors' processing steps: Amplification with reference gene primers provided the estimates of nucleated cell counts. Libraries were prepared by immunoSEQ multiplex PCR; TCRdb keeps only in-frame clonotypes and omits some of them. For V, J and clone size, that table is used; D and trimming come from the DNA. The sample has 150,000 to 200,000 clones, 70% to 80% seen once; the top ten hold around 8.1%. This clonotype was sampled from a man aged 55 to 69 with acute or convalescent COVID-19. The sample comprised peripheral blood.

This CDR3 is CASSPTITTGQETQYF. The CDR3 bases are TGTGCCAGCTCACCAACAATCACCACGGGTCAAGAGACCCAGTACTTC. The chain is built from TRBV18 and TRBJ2-5; D is unresolved. This CDR3 contains 16 residues. The V end was cut by 2 bases, the J end by 2 bases, with 15 bases between. Germline CDR1 and CDR2: KGHSH and LQKENI.